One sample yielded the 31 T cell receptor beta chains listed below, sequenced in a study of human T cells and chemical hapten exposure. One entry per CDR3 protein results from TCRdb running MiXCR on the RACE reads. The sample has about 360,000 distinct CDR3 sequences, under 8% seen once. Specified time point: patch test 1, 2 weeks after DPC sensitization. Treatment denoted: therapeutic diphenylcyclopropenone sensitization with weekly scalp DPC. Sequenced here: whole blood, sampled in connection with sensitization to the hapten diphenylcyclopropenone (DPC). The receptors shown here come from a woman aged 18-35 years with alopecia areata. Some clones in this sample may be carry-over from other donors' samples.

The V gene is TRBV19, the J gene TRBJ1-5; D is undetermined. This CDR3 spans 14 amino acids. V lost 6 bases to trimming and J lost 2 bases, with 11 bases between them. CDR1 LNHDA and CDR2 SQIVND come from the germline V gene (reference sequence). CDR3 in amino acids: CASRLGKGNQPQHF. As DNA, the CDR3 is TGTGCCAGTAGGTTAGGGAAGGGCAATCAGCCCCAGCATTTT.

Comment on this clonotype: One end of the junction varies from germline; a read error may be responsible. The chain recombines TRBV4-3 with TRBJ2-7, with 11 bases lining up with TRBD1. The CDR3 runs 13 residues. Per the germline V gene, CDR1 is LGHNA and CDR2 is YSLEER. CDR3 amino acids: CASSQASGTGGKF. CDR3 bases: TGCGCCAGCAGCCAAGCGTCCGGGACAGGGGGAAAATTC.

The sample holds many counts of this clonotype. Here the CDR3 DNA reads TGCGCCAGCAGCCAAGGGGGGCCGTCTGGCACAGATACGCAGTATTTT. The encoded protein is CASSQGGPSGTDTQYF. This sequence joins TRBV4-3 and TRBJ2-3; D is perhaps TRBD1 (6 bases). Trimming took 1 base from V and 1 from J, leaving 12 bases between them. Germline V CDR1 and CDR2: LGHNA, YSLEER. This CDR3 comprises 16 residues.

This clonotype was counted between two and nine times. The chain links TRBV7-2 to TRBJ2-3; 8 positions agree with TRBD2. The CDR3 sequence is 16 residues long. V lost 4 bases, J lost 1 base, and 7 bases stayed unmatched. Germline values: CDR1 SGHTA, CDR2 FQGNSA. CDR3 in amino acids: CASSSPQAGGTDTQYF. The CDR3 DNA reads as TGTGCCAGCAGCTCCCCTCAAGCGGGGGGCACAGATACGCAGTATTTT.

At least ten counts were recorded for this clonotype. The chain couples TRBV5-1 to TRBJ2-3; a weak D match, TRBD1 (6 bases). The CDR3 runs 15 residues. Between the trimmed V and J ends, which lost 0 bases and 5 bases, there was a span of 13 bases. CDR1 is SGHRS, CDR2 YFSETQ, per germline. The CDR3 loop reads CASSLGAGERDTQYF. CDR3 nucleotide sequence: TGCGCCAGCAGCTTGGGGGCAGGGGAACGAGATACGCAGTATTTT. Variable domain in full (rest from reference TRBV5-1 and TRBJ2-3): KAGVTQTPRYLIKTRGQQVTLSCSPISGHRSVSWYQQTPGQGLQFLFEYFSETQRNKGNFPGRFSGRQFSNSRSEMNVSTLELGDSALYLCASSLGAGERDTQYFGPGTRLTVL.

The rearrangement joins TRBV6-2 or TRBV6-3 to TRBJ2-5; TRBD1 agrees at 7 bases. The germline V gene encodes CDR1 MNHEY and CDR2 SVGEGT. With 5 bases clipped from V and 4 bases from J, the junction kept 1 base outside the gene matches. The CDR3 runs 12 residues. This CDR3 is CASSNRGETQYF. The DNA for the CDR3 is TGTGCCAGCAGTAACAGGGGAGAGACCCAGTACTTC.

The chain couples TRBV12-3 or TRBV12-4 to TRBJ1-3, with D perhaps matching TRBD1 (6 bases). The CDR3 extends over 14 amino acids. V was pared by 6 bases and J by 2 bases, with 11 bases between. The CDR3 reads CASRNRVAGNTIYF. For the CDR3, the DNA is TGTGCCAGCAGGAACAGGGTAGCTGGAAACACCATATATTTT.

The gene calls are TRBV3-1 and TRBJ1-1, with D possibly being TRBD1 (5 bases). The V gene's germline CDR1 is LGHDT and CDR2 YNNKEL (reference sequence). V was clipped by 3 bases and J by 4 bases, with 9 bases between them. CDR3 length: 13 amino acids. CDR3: CASSQSGPTEAFF. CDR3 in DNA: TGTGCCAGCAGCCAGTCAGGGCCCACTGAAGCTTTCTTT. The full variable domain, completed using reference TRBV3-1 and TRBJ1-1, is DTAVSQTPKYLVTQMGNDKSIKCEQNLGHDTMYWYKQDSKKFLKIMFSYNNKELIINETVPNRFSPKSPDKAHLNLHINSLELGDSAVYFCASSQSGPTEAFFGQGTRLTVV.

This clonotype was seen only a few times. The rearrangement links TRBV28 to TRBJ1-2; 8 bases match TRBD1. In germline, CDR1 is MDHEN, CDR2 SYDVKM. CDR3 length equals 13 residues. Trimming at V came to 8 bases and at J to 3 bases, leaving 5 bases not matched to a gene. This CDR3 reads CASGTGLYYGYTF. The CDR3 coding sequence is TGTGCCAGCGGGACAGGTCTCTACTATGGCTACACCTTC.

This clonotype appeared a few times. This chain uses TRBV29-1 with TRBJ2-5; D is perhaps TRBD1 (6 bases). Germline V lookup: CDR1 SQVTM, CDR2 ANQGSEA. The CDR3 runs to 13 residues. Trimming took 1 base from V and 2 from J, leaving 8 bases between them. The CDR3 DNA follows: TGCAGCGTTGAAGGGACAGAACAAGAGACCCAGTACTTC. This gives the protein CSVEGTEQETQYF.

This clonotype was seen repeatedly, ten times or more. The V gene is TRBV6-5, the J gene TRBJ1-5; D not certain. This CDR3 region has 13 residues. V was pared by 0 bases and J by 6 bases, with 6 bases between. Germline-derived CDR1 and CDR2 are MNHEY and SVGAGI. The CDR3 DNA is TGTGCCAGCAGTTACTCGATCAGTCAGCCCCAGCATTTT. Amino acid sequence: CASSYSISQPQHF.

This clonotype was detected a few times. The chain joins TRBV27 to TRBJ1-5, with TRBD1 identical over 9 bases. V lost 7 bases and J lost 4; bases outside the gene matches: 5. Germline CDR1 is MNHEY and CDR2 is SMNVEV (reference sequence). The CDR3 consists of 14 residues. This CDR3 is CASTATGGNQPQHF. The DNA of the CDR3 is TGTGCCAGCACCGCGACAGGGGGTAATCAGCCCCAGCATTTT.

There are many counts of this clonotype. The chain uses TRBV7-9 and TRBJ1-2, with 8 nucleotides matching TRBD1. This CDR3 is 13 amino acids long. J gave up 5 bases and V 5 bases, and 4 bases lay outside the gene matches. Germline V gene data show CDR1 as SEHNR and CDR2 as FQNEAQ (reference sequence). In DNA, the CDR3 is TGTGCCAGCAGCCGGGACAGGCTTTATGGCTACACCTTC. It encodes CASSRDRLYGYTF.

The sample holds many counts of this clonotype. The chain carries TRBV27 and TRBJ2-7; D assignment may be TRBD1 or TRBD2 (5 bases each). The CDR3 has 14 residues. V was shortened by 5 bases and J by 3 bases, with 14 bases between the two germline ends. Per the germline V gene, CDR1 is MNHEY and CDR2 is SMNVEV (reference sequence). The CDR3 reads CASSRGRQNYEQYF. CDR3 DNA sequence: TGTGCCAGCAGTCGGGGACGCCAAAACTACGAGCAGTACTTC.

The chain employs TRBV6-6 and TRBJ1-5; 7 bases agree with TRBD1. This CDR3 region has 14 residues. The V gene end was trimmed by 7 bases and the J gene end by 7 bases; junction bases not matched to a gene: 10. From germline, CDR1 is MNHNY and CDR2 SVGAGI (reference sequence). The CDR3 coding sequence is TGTGCCAGCACCGAGGGGGCAGGGCGCCAGCCCCAGCATTTT. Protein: CASTEGAGRQPQHF.

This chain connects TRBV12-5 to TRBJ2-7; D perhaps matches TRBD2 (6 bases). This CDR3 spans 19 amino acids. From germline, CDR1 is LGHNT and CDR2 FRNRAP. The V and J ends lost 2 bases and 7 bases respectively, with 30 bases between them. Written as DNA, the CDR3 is TGTGCTAGTGGTTTGCTCTACCGATACCTGAGGACGGGGAGCGGGGAGCAGTACTTC. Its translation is CASGLLYRYLRTGSGEQYF.

CDR3 nucleotide sequence: TGTGCCAGCTCACCGCAGGGGGTTGGCAATCAGCCCCAGCATTTT. Translation: CASSPQGVGNQPQHF. The chain links TRBV18 to TRBJ1-5; the match to TRBD1 covers 7 bases. V was pared by 3 bases and J by 2 bases, with 4 bases of the junction left unmatched. The germline gives CDR1 KGHSH, CDR2 LQKENI. CDR3 length: 15 amino acids.

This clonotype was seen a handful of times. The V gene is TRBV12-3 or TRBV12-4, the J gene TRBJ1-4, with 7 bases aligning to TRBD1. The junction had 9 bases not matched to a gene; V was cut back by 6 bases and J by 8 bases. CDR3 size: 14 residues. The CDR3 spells CASRSFQGGEKLFF. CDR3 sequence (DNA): TGTGCCAGCAGGAGCTTCCAGGGGGGAGAAAAACTGTTTTTT.

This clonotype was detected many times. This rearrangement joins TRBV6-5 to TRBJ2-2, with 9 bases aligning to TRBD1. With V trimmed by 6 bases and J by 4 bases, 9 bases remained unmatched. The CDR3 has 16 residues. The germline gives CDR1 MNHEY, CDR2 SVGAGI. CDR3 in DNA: TGTGCCAGCAGAGTAACAGGGGGCCCTGTCACCGGGGAGCTGTTTTTT. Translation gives CASRVTGGPVTGELFF.

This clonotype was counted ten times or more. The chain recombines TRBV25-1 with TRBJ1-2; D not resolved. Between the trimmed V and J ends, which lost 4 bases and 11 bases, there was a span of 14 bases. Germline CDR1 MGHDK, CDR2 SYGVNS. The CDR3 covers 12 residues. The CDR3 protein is CASSALEPIYTF. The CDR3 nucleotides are TGTGCCAGCAGTGCTCTGGAGCCTATTTACACCTTC.

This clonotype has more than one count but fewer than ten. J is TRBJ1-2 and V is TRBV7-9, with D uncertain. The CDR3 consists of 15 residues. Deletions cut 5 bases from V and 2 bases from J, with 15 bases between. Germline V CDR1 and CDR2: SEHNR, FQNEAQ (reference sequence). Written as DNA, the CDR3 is TGTGCCAGCAGCCTCCAGTCGTCCTGGAACTATGGCTACACCTTC. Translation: CASSLQSSWNYGYTF.

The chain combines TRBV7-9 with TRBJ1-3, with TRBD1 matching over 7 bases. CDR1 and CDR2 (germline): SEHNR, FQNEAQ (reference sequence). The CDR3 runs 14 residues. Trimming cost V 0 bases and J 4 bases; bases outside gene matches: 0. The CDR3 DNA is TGTGCCAGCAGCTTAGCGACAGGGGGAAACACCATATATTTT. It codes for CASSLATGGNTIYF.

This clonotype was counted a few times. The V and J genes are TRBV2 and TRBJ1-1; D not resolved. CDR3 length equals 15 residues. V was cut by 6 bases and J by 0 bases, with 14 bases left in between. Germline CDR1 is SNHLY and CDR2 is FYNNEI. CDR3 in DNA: TGTGCCAGCAGGCCCTTTGACACCCTGAACACTGAAGCTTTCTTT. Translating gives CASRPFDTLNTEAFF. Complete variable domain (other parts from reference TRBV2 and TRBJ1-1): EPEVTQTPSHQVTQMGQEVILRCVPISNHLYFYWYRQILGQKVEFLVSFYNNEISEKSEIFDDQFSVERPDGSNFTLKIRSTKLEDSAMYFCASRPFDTLNTEAFFGQGTRLTVV.

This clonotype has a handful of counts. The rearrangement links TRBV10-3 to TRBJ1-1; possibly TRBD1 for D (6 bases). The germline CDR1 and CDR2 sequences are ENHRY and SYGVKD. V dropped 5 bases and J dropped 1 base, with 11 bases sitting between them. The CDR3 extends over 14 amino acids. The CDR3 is CAISHREENTEAFF. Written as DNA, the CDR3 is TGTGCCATCAGTCACAGGGAGGAGAACACTGAAGCTTTCTTT.

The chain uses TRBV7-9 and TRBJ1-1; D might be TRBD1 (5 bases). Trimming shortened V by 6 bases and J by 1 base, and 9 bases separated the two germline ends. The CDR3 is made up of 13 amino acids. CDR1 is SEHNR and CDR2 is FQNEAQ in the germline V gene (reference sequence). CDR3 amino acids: CASSRGKNTEAFF. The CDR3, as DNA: TGTGCCAGCAGTAGGGGTAAGAACACTGAAGCTTTCTTT. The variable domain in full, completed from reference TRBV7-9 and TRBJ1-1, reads DTGVSQNPRHKITKRGQNVTFRCDPISEHNRLYWYRQTLGQGPEFLTYFQNEAQLEKSRLLSDRFSAERPKGSFSTLEIQRTEQGDSAMYLCASSRGKNTEAFFGQGTRLTVV.

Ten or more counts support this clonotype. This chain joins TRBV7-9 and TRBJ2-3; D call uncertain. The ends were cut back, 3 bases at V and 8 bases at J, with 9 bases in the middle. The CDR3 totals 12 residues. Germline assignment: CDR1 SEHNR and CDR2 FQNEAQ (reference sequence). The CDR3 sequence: CASSFVDGTQYF. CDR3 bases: TGTGCCAGCAGCTTCGTCGACGGTACGCAGTATTTT. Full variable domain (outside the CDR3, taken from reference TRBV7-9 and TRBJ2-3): DTGVSQNPRHKITKRGQNVTFRCDPISEHNRLYWYRQTLGQGPEFLTYFQNEAQLEKSRLLSDRFSAERPKGSFSTLEIQRTEQGDSAMYLCASSFVDGTQYFGPGTRLTVL.

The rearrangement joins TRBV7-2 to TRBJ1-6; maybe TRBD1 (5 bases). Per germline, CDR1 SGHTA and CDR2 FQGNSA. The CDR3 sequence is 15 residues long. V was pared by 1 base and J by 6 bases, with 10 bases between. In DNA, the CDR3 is TGTGCCAGCAGCTTAGGGGCGGGGCTTAATTCACCCCTCCACTTT. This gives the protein CASSLGAGLNSPLHF.

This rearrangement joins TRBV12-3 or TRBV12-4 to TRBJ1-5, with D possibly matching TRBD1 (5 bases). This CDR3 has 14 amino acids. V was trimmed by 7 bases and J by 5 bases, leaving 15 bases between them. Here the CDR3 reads CASTRTTADQPQHF. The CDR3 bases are TGTGCCAGCACCAGAACGACAGCCGATCAGCCCCAGCATTTT.

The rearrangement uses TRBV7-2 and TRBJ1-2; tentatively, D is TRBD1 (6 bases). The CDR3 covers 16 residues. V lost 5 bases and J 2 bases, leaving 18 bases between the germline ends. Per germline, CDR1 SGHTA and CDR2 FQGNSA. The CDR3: CASSPEGVSSNYGYTF. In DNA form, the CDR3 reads TGTGCCAGCAGCCCCGAGGGGGTTTCGTCAAACTATGGCTACACCTTC.

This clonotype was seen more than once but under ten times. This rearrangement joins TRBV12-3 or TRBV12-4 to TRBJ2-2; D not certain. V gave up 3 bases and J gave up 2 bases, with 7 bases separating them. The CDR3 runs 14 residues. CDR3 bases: TGTGCCAGCAGTTTTCAAGCTAACACCGGGGAGCTGTTTTTT. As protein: CASSFQANTGELFF.

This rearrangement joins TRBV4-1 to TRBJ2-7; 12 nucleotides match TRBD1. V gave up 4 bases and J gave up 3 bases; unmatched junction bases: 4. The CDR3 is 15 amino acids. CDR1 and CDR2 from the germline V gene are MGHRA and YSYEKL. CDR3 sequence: CASSPGQGALYEQYF. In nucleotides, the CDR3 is TGCGCCAGCAGCCCGGGACAGGGGGCTCTCTACGAGCAGTACTTC.